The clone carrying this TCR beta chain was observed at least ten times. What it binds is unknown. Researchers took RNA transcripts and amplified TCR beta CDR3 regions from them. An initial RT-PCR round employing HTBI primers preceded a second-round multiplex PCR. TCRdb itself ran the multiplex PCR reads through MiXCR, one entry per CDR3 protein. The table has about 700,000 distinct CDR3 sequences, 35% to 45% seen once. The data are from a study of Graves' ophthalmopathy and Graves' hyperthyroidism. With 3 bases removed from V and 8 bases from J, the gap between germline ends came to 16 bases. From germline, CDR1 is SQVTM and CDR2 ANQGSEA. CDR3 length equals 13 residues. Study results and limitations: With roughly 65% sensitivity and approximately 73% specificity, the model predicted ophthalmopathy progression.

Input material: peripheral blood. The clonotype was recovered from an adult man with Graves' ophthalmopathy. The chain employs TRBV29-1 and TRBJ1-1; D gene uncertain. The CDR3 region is CSVEGGQNIEAFF. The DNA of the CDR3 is TGCAGCGTTGAGGGAGGGCAGAACATCGAAGCTTTCTTT.